The 28 T cell receptor beta chains below all came from one sample that was sequenced in a study of T cells in Graves' hyperthyroidism and ophthalmopathy. Researchers amplified the TCR beta CDR3 regions from RNA transcripts. The primer set for the first-round RT-PCR of the TCR CDR3 was HTBI. Each CDR3 protein is one row after TCRdb ran MiXCR on the multiplex PCR reads. Among about 570,000 distinct CDR3 sequences listed, about 43% were seen once. The sample consisted of peripheral blood or thyroid tissue (not recorded which). Receptor source: an adult woman with Graves' disease, either hyperthyroidism or ophthalmopathy (not recorded which).

The rearrangement joins TRBV20-1 to TRBJ1-2; perhaps TRBD1 as D (5 bases). Germline lookup yields CDR1 DFQATT and CDR2 SNEGSKA (reference sequence). The CDR3 extends over 11 amino acids. The V and J ends lost 6 bases and 4 bases respectively, with 9 bases between them. The CDR3 protein is CSATGAYGYTF. CDR3 nucleotides: TGCAGTGCCACCGGGGCCTATGGCTACACCTTC.

To note about this clonotype: A much larger clone lies a single base off, so this may be a read error. The chain employs TRBV15 and TRBJ2-5, with 8 nucleotides matching TRBD1. Germline CDR1 is LNHNV and CDR2 is YYDKDF (reference sequence). The CDR3 runs to 16 residues. CDR3 protein: CASSFSFTGGRVTQYF. In nucleotides, the CDR3 is TGTGCCAGCAGCTTCAGTTTTACAGGGGGACGGGTGACCCAGTACTTC.

The gene calls are TRBV5-6 and TRBJ1-1, with TRBD1 as a possible D gene (6 bases). Germline loops: CDR1 SGHDT, CDR2 YYEEEE. The CDR3 sequence is 14 residues long. The V and J ends lost 2 bases and 4 bases respectively, with 12 bases between them. Here the CDR3 DNA reads TGTGCCAGCAGCTTCTCAGGGGCTCTCACTGAAGCTTTCTTT. Amino acids: CASSFSGALTEAFF.

This clonotype was detected ten times or more. The chain joins TRBV29-1 to TRBJ2-2; D unclear. The V gene's germline CDR1 is SQVTM and CDR2 ANQGSEA. The CDR3 is 12 residues long. DNA of the CDR3: TGCAGTGCCGGAGAGAACACCGGGGAGCTGTTTTTT. Encoded protein: CSAGENTGELFF.

This clonotype was found once. This chain connects TRBV7-2 to TRBJ2-2; TRBD2 matches 8 bases. V dropped 2 bases and J dropped 3; count of bases not matched to a gene: 2. The germline V gene encodes CDR1 SGHTA and CDR2 FQGNSA. The CDR3 is made up of 15 amino acids. The CDR3 is CASSLSAGDTGELFF. In DNA, the CDR3 is TGTGCCAGCAGCTTATCAGCGGGAGACACCGGGGAGCTGTTTTTT.

This clonotype showed up many times. This chain links TRBV27 with TRBJ1-2; TRBD1 is a possible D gene (6 bases). The length of the CDR3 is 15 residues. The V gene's germline CDR1 is MNHEY and CDR2 SMNVEV (reference sequence). Trimming took 3 bases from V and 3 from J, leaving 14 bases between them. The CDR3 sequence: CASSFRGRSDYGYTF. The CDR3 nucleotides are TGTGCCAGCAGTTTTCGGGGGCGCAGCGACTATGGCTACACCTTC.

This clonotype was counted between two and nine times. V and J are TRBV29-1 and TRBJ1-2; TRBD1 is a possible D gene (6 bases). The length of the CDR3 is 12 residues. CDR1 is SQVTM, CDR2 ANQGSEA, per germline. V was shortened by 7 bases and J by 4 bases, with 13 bases between the two germline ends. The CDR3 coding sequence is TGCAGCGGTACAGGGTCGGGCTATGGCTACACCTTC. It yields the protein CSGTGSGYGYTF.

As to this clonotype: This CDR3 is missing its conserved last phenylalanine or tryptophan, likely due to a read error. It is unclear where the CDR3 begins or ends on the DNA, so no DNA is shown, and the CDR3 is as TCRdb lists it. This chain uses TRBV7-9 with TRBJ2-2; TRBD1 reflects the table's D call only, with no check against the DNA. The V gene's germline CDR1 is SEHNR and CDR2 FQNEAQ (reference sequence). The length of the CDR3 is 16 amino acids, counting both ends. The CDR3 region is CASSFSGTGEHRGAVV.

The chain links TRBV15 to TRBJ2-5; TRBD2 aligns across 12 bases. Germline V CDR1 and CDR2: LNHNV, YYDKDF (reference sequence). The CDR3 length is 18 residues. V dropped 1 base and J dropped 4; count of bases not matched to a gene: 10. CDR3 DNA sequence: TGTGCCACCAGCAGAGGGACTAGCGGGATGACCTATTTAGAGACCCAGTACTTC. Encoded protein: CATSRGTSGMTYLETQYF.

The rearrangement joins TRBV15 to TRBJ2-5, with 10 bases aligning to TRBD2. The CDR3 consists of 18 residues. Losses at the gene ends were 0 bases for V and 5 bases for J; bases not matched to a gene: 12. In germline, CDR1 is LNHNV, CDR2 YYDKDF (reference sequence). The CDR3 reads CATSRDSPSGRAFETQYF. CDR3 in DNA: TGTGCCACCAGCAGAGATAGCCCGAGCGGGAGGGCCTTCGAGACCCAGTACTTC. Variable domain in full (rest from reference TRBV15 and TRBJ2-5): DAMVIQNPRYQVTQFGKPVTLSCSQTLNHNVMYWYQQKSSQAPKLLFHYYDKDFNNEADTPDNFQSRRPNTSFCFLDIRSPGLGDTAMYLCATSRDSPSGRAFETQYFGPGTRLLVL.

This sequence joins TRBV25-1 and TRBJ2-2; D uncertain. Germline V gives CDR1 MGHDK, CDR2 SYGVNS. This CDR3 has 10 residues. V was pared by 8 bases and J by 10 bases, with 8 bases between. The CDR3 region has the DNA TGTGCCAGCCGTGCCGTGGAGCTGTTTTTT. Its protein product is CASRAVELFF.

This clonotype turned up a few times. This chain links TRBV19 with TRBJ1-5; no firm D call. The V end was cut by 7 bases, the J end by 4 bases, with 8 bases between. Looked up from germline, CDR1 is LNHDA and CDR2 is SQIVND (reference sequence). The CDR3 is made up of 12 amino acids. The CDR3 DNA follows: TGTGCCAGTACCCAAGGGAATCAGCCCCAGCATTTT. This codes for CASTQGNQPQHF.

This clonotype has just a few counts. This chain joins TRBV28 and TRBJ2-7, with D perhaps TRBD1 or TRBD2 (5 bases each). Per the germline V gene, CDR1 is MDHEN and CDR2 is SYDVKM. This CDR3 spans 14 amino acids. Trimming shortened V by 6 bases and J by 4 bases, and 16 bases separated the two germline ends. This chain's CDR3 is CASSPQPGRYEQYF. The CDR3 DNA reads TGTGCCAGCAGCCCACAGCCGGGACGTTACGAGCAGTACTTC.

Note on this clonotype: The junction differs from germline at one of its ends, possibly a read error. The CDR3 protein is CVSSPWTPGNTEAFF. CDR3 bases: TGCGTCAGCAGCCCATGGACACCTGGGAACACTGAAGCTTTCTTT. The chain carries TRBV5-1 and TRBJ1-1; a weak D match, TRBD1 (5 bases). There are 15 residues in the CDR3. Germline-derived CDR1 and CDR2 are SGHRS and YFSETQ.

This clonotype was seen at least ten times. The J gene is TRBJ2-7, the V gene TRBV12-3 or TRBV12-4; perhaps D is TRBD1 or TRBD2 (5 bases each). V dropped 8 bases and J dropped 7 bases, with 9 bases sitting between them. The CDR3 has 10 amino acids. The CDR3 region is CASGGREQYF. The CDR3 coding sequence is TGTGCCAGCGGGGGAAGAGAGCAGTACTTC.

The genes are TRBV28 and TRBJ1-5; tentative D call: TRBD1 (5 bases). This CDR3 has 15 residues. Trimming took 3 bases from V and 6 from J, leaving 15 bases between them. Germline V gene lookup returns CDR1 MDHEN and CDR2 SYDVKM. CDR3 DNA sequence: TGTGCCAGCAGTTTTGTATCAGGGAGATTTCAGCCCCAGCATTTT. Its protein product is CASSFVSGRFQPQHF.

This clonotype was found many times. This sequence joins TRBV9 and TRBJ1-1, with D tentatively TRBD1 (6 bases). Germline V gene sequence: CDR1 SGDLS, CDR2 YYNGEE. The CDR3 has 14 residues. Trimming removed 4 bases at V and 4 bases at J, with 14 bases between. The CDR3 spells CASSTSGGGTEAFF. DNA of the CDR3: TGTGCCAGCAGCACCTCGGGAGGGGGCACTGAAGCTTTCTTT.

The table lists this clonotype with a few counts. The chain employs TRBV2 and TRBJ1-1, with D perhaps matching TRBD1 (5 bases). V lost 8 bases and J lost 1, with 14 bases in between. CDR1 SNHLY and CDR2 FYNNEI come from the germline V gene. The CDR3 has 14 amino acids. The CDR3 loop reads CASGPFGQNTEAFF. The DNA of the CDR3 is TGTGCCAGCGGGCCGTTCGGACAGAACACTGAAGCTTTCTTT.

The table lists this clonotype with a few counts. It may be a read error: a sequence one base away is much more abundant. This chain links TRBV27 with TRBJ1-2; tentatively, D is TRBD1 (6 bases). There are 14 residues in the CDR3. Germline CDR1 reads MNHEY; CDR2 reads SMNVEV (reference sequence). Between the trimmed V and J ends, which lost 3 bases and 4 bases, there was a span of 12 bases. CDR3 residues: CASSFSGQSYGYTF. The CDR3 DNA sequence: TGTGCCAGCAGTTTTTCTGGACAGAGCTATGGCTACACCTTC.

The V gene is TRBV5-1, the J gene TRBJ2-3; 14 bases line up with TRBD2. The trim removed 4 bases at V and 4 bases at J, leaving 5 bases unmatched. There are 16 residues in the CDR3. Germline loops: CDR1 SGHRS, CDR2 YFSETQ. The CDR3 DNA is TGCGCCAGCAGCCTGACTAGCGGGAGGGGGTCAGATACGCAGTATTTT. This gives the protein CASSLTSGRGSDTQYF.

The chain joins TRBV28 to TRBJ1-1; D uncertain. Per the germline V gene, CDR1 is MDHEN and CDR2 is SYDVKM. The CDR3 contains 16 residues. V was pared by 5 bases and J by 4 bases, with 20 bases between. This chain's CDR3 is CASSQPSREVITEAFF. As DNA, the CDR3 is TGTGCCAGCAGTCAACCATCAAGGGAGGTCATCACTGAAGCTTTCTTT.

In this sample, this clonotype turned up many times. The chain couples TRBV5-1 to TRBJ2-2, with TRBD2 matching 9 bases. Per the germline V gene, CDR1 is SGHRS and CDR2 is YFSETQ. The CDR3 consists of 15 residues. V shed 4 bases, J shed 9 bases, and the junction held 10 bases outside the gene matches. The CDR3 sequence: CASSPGLATYRELFF. CDR3 nucleotides: TGCGCCAGCAGCCCGGGACTAGCCACTTACCGGGAGCTGTTTTTT.

This clonotype appeared a single time. CDR3: CASSRSSGELFF. Written as DNA, the CDR3 is TGTGCCAGCAGTCGATCCTCAGGGGAGCTGTTTTTT. V is TRBV12-3 or TRBV12-4 and J is TRBJ2-2; the D is unclear. The CDR3 consists of 12 residues. The germline V and J ends were trimmed by 5 bases and 8 bases, with 9 bases remaining between them.

This chain links TRBV15 with TRBJ2-5; the match to TRBD1 covers 10 bases. The V segment lost 1 base and the J segment 4 bases; nucleotides outside the gene matches: 3. The CDR3 has 15 amino acids. Germline V gene data show CDR1 as LNHNV and CDR2 as YYDKDF (reference sequence). The CDR3 DNA follows: TGTGCCACCAGCAGAGGCGGGACAGGGGTAGAGACCCAGTACTTC. Translated, it gives CATSRGGTGVETQYF.

The chain employs TRBV9 and TRBJ2-7; D tentatively fits TRBD1 or TRBD2 (5 bases each). Trimming left V 4 bases short and J 2 bases short, with 13 bases between. Germline lookup yields CDR1 SGDLS and CDR2 YYNGEE. The CDR3 is made up of 14 amino acids. The CDR3 loop reads CASSLTGATYEQYF. CDR3 nucleotide sequence: TGTGCCAGCAGCTTAACCGGGGCCACCTACGAGCAGTACTTC.

This clonotype was recorded at least ten times. The chain is built from TRBV5-4 and TRBJ2-7; D is possibly TRBD1 (5 bases). Germline assignment: CDR1 SGHNT and CDR2 YYREEE (reference sequence). CDR3 length: 13 residues. Trimming took off 6 bases at V and 5 bases at J, with 15 bases between the two ends. The CDR3, as DNA: TGTGCCAGCACACAGGATCGAGTCAACGAGCAGTACTTC. It translates to CASTQDRVNEQYF.

This chain connects TRBV10-2 to TRBJ1-5; D remains ambiguous. CDR1 WSHSY and CDR2 SAAADI come from the germline V gene. Deletions cut 3 bases from V and 7 bases from J, with 13 bases between. The CDR3 is 14 residues long. CDR3 protein: CASSESGPEQPQHF. The CDR3 DNA follows: TGCGCCAGCAGTGAAAGTGGACCAGAACAGCCCCAGCATTTT.

This chain connects TRBV4-3 to TRBJ2-7; no definite D call. Trimming removed 1 base from V and 3 bases from J, with 4 bases in between. Germline assignment: CDR1 LGHNA and CDR2 YSLEER. The CDR3 length is 12 residues. CDR3 protein: CASSQVNYEQYF. CDR3 DNA sequence: TGCGCCAGCAGCCAAGTCAACTACGAGCAGTACTTC.